These 27 T cell receptor beta chains were all obtained from the same sample, sequenced in a study of T cells in localized non-small cell lung cancer. Clones were read by immunoSEQ multiplex PCR, and TCRdb kept only the in-frame ones, dropping some. The repertoire holds around 140,000 clones, with 89% as singletons. The sequencing here drew on peripheral blood, taken before any cancer treatment. All receptors come from a female donor at least 60 years old with stage I lung adenocarcinoma.

The chain links TRBV18 to TRBJ2-1; 9 bases agree with TRBD1. The V gene's germline CDR1 is KGHSH and CDR2 LQKENI. V shed 3 bases and J 4 bases; nucleotides not matched to a gene: 7. This CDR3 contains 16 residues. The CDR3 loop is CASSPFPGQGYNEQFF. CDR3 in DNA: TGTGCCAGCTCACCTTTTCCGGGACAGGGTTACAATGAGCAGTTCTTC.

The chain joins TRBV6-1 to TRBJ1-1; D might be TRBD1 (5 bases). This CDR3 comprises 14 residues. The germline gives CDR1 MNHNS, CDR2 SASEGT. Trimming pared 4 bases from V and 4 bases from J, leaving 13 bases between. CDR3 in DNA: TGTGCCAGCAGTGTAAACAGGCCAGGCACTGAAGCTTTCTTT. Amino acid sequence: CASSVNRPGTEAFF.

Only one count was recorded for this clone. The chain combines TRBV28 with TRBJ2-1; 10 nucleotides align to TRBD1. This CDR3 comprises 15 residues. Germline CDR1 is MDHEN and CDR2 is SYDVKM. J lost 3 bases, V lost 6 bases, and 5 bases had no gene match. As DNA, the CDR3 is TGTGCCAGCAGCCAGACAGGGGGCAGCTACAATGAGCAGTTCTTC. Protein sequence: CASSQTGGSYNEQFF. The variable domain in full, completed from reference TRBV28 and TRBJ2-1, reads DVKVTQSSRYLVKRTGEKVFLECVQDMDHENMFWYRQDPGLGLRLIYFSYDVKMKEKGDIPEGYSVSREKKERFSLILESASTNQTSMYLCASSQTGGSYNEQFFGPGTRLTVL.

The rearrangement uses TRBV7-9 and TRBJ1-5, with TRBD1 as a possible D gene (6 bases). V shed 5 bases and J shed 7 bases, with 15 bases lying between them. CDR1 and CDR2 from the germline V gene are SEHNR and FQNEAQ (reference sequence). The length of the CDR3 is 14 residues. This chain's CDR3 is CASSVQGSGQPQHF. In DNA, the CDR3 is TGTGCCAGCAGCGTACAGGGCTCGGGGCAGCCCCAGCATTTT.

J is TRBJ1-1 and V is TRBV14, with D maybe TRBD1 (6 bases). This CDR3 spans 15 amino acids. The V end was cut by 6 bases, the J end by 2 bases, with 16 bases between. Germline V CDR1 and CDR2: SGHDN, FVKESK. The CDR3 DNA is TGTGCCAGCAGGGGGGACGGGGGCCCAAACACTGAAGCTTTCTTT. Protein product: CASRGDGGPNTEAFF.

The V and J genes are TRBV18 and TRBJ1-4; D gene unclear. The length of the CDR3 is 14 residues. Trimming stripped 0 bases from V and 8 bases from J, with 10 bases between. Germline lookup yields CDR1 KGHSH and CDR2 LQKENI. DNA of the CDR3: TGTGCCAGCTCACCACCTTACGATCGGGAAAAACTGTTTTTT. It specifies CASSPPYDREKLFF. The full variable domain, rest sourced from reference TRBV18 and TRBJ1-4, is NAGVMQNPRHLVRRRGQEARLRCSPMKGHSHVYWYRQLPEEGLKFMVYLQKENIIDESGMPKERFSAEFPKEGPSILRIQQVVRGDSAAYFCASSPPYDREKLFFGSGTQLSVL.

This clone was picked up a small number of times. This chain uses TRBV7-9 with TRBJ1-2; D unresolved. The V gene lost 2 bases and the J gene lost 4 bases, with 14 bases spanning the gap. The CDR3 sequence is 15 residues long. Germline assignment: CDR1 SEHNR and CDR2 FQNEAQ (reference sequence). The CDR3 bases are TGTGCCAGCAGCTTACCTCCTCCATATGGCTATGGCTACACCTTC. Residues: CASSLPPPYGYGYTF. Variable domain in full (rest from reference TRBV7-9 and TRBJ1-2): DTGVSQNPRHKITKRGQNVTFRCDPISEHNRLYWYRQTLGQGPEFLTYFQNEAQLEKSRLLSDRFSAERPKGSFSTLEIQRTEQGDSAMYLCASSLPPPYGYGYTFGSGTRLTVV.

The V gene is TRBV7-2, the J gene TRBJ2-1, with a tentative D call TRBD2 (7 bases). Germline-derived CDR1 and CDR2 are SGHTA and FQGNSA. Trimming left V 1 base short and J 6 bases short, with 13 bases between. The CDR3 sequence is 15 residues long. The CDR3 protein is CASSLVAGAPNEQFF. The DNA of the CDR3 is TGTGCCAGCAGCTTAGTGGCGGGGGCCCCCAATGAGCAGTTCTTC.

The chain links TRBV6-6 to TRBJ1-1; D call uncertain. CDR3 length equals 14 residues. CDR1 and CDR2 (germline): MNHNY, SVGAGI (reference sequence). Trimming stripped 0 bases from V and 3 bases from J, with 8 bases between. The CDR3 sequence is CASSYSGRDTEAFF. In DNA, the CDR3 is TGTGCCAGCAGTTACTCGGGCCGGGACACTGAAGCTTTCTTT.

This clone appeared once. The CDR3 sequence is CASSPESLSGELFF. In nucleotides, the CDR3 is TGTGCCAGCAGTCCGGAATCTCTTTCCGGGGAGCTGTTTTTT. The chain couples TRBV2 to TRBJ2-2, with D hard to call. This CDR3 is built from 14 residues. Trimming removed 5 bases at V and 6 bases at J, with 13 bases between. Germline V lookup: CDR1 SNHLY, CDR2 FYNNEI.

The rearrangement links TRBV5-4 to TRBJ2-7, with TRBD1 matching over 9 bases. The V gene end was trimmed by 3 bases and the J gene end by 7 bases; junction bases not matched to a gene: 5. The CDR3 loop spans 13 amino acids. Germline V lookup: CDR1 SGHNT, CDR2 YYREEE (reference sequence). The CDR3 protein is CASSSDRGSEQYF. The CDR3 nucleotides are TGTGCCAGCAGCTCGGACAGGGGCAGTGAGCAGTACTTC.

The CDR3 region has the DNA TGTGCCAGCAGCCAAGGACAGATCTACGAGCAGTACTTC. This gives the protein CASSQGQIYEQYF. The chain joins TRBV4-2 to TRBJ2-7; D perhaps matches TRBD1 (5 bases). The germline V and J ends were trimmed by 1 base and 3 bases, with 7 bases remaining between them. Germline values: CDR1 LGHNA, CDR2 YNFKEQ. The CDR3 length is 13 residues.

This clone was detected once. The chain uses TRBV6-1 and TRBJ2-1, with D possibly being TRBD2 (5 bases). Germline-derived CDR1 and CDR2 are MNHNS and SASEGT. Trimming took 2 bases from V and 0 from J, leaving 11 bases between them. This CDR3 spans 16 amino acids. The CDR3 reads CASSEIRGSSYNEQFF. In DNA form, the CDR3 reads TGTGCCAGCAGTGAAATTCGGGGTAGCTCCTACAATGAGCAGTTCTTC.

This chain connects TRBV2 to TRBJ2-5, with D uncertain. V lost 7 bases to trimming and J lost 1 base, with 10 bases between them. CDR1 and CDR2 from the germline V gene are SNHLY and FYNNEI. This CDR3 spans 13 amino acids. The CDR3 loop is CASIRSAQETQYF. The CDR3 DNA sequence: TGTGCCAGCATCCGGTCGGCCCAAGAGACCCAGTACTTC. Using reference TRBV2 and TRBJ2-5 for the parts outside the CDR3, the full variable domain is EPEVTQTPSHQVTQMGQEVILRCVPISNHLYFYWYRQILGQKVEFLVSFYNNEISEKSEIFDDQFSVERPDGSNFTLKIRSTKLEDSAMYFCASIRSAQETQYFGPGTRLLVL.

This chain connects TRBV6-6 to TRBJ1-2; 9 nucleotides align to TRBD1. V trimming: 5 bases; J trimming: 0 bases; junction bases outside the gene matches: 1. This CDR3 has 14 amino acids. Germline CDR1 and CDR2: MNHNY and SVGAGI (reference sequence). The CDR3 DNA reads TGTGCCAGCAGTACAGGGGGCTCTAACTATGGCTACACCTTC. Protein product: CASSTGGSNYGYTF.

The chain employs TRBV7-9 and TRBJ2-3; no firm D call. The CDR3 extends over 13 amino acids. Germline V gene lookup returns CDR1 SEHNR and CDR2 FQNEAQ (reference sequence). V was shortened by 3 bases and J by 2 bases, with 6 bases between the two germline ends. DNA of the CDR3: TGTGCCAGCAGCTTCCCCCCCACAGATACGCAGTATTTT. The encoded protein is CASSFPPTDTQYF.

This clone was seen once. The CDR3 protein is CASSERQGASNEQFF. The CDR3 nucleotides are TGTGCCAGCAGTGAGCGACAGGGTGCTAGCAATGAGCAGTTCTTC. V and J are TRBV6-4 and TRBJ2-1, with TRBD1 matching 7 bases. This CDR3 is built from 15 residues. The V gene's germline CDR1 is MRHNA and CDR2 SNTAGT. J was trimmed by 6 bases and V by 3 bases; bases with no gene match: 8.

V usage is TRBV4-1 and J usage is TRBJ2-1, with 9 bases identical to TRBD2. The CDR3 totals 17 residues. Per germline, CDR1 MGHRA and CDR2 YSYEKL. Trimming cost V 0 bases and J 7 bases; bases outside gene matches: 10. CDR3 coding DNA: TGCGCCAGCAGCCAAGATTTTGGGACTAGCTGGGGGAATGAGCAGTTCTTC. Translating gives CASSQDFGTSWGNEQFF.

The gene calls are TRBV27 and TRBJ2-1; D is possibly TRBD2 (6 bases). Germline V gene lookup returns CDR1 MNHEY and CDR2 SMNVEV (reference sequence). CDR3 length equals 16 residues. V lost 5 bases and J 0 bases, leaving 14 bases between the germline ends. CDR3 sequence (DNA): TGTGCCAGCAGTCCCCCGGGACTCAGCTCCTACAATGAGCAGTTCTTC. This sequence encodes CASSPPGLSSYNEQFF.

V usage is TRBV11-2 and J usage is TRBJ1-3; TRBD1 matches 7 bases. The trim removed 1 base at V and 2 bases at J, leaving 5 bases unmatched. Germline lookup yields CDR1 SGHAT and CDR2 FQNNGV. The CDR3 runs to 16 residues. Here the CDR3 reads CASSLVGQGAGNTIYF. As DNA, the CDR3 is TGTGCCAGCAGCTTAGTGGGTCAGGGGGCTGGAAACACCATATATTTT.

The chain recombines TRBV28 with TRBJ2-7; TRBD2 is a possible D gene (6 bases). The CDR3 length is 15 residues. The germline CDR1 and CDR2 sequences are MDHEN and SYDVKM. Trimming pared 7 bases from V and 2 bases from J, leaving 18 bases between. The DNA for the CDR3 is TGTGCCAGCAAAGACACCGGGACTGGGACCTACGAGCAGTACTTC. It yields the protein CASKDTGTGTYEQYF.

In the case of this clone: The same CDR3 arises from other DNA sequences in this sample as well. The chain employs TRBV19 and TRBJ2-3, with D unresolved. This CDR3 contains 11 residues. V was trimmed by 5 bases and J by 3 bases, leaving 3 bases between them. CDR1 is LNHDA, CDR2 SQIVND, per germline (reference sequence). Here the CDR3 DNA reads TGTGCCAGTAGTCTAACAGATACGCAGTATTTT. It specifies CASSLTDTQYF.

The chain employs TRBV7-9 and TRBJ2-7; D could derive from TRBD1 or TRBD2 (5 bases each). CDR1 and CDR2 (germline): SEHNR, FQNEAQ (reference sequence). The germline V and J ends were trimmed by 4 bases and 5 bases, with 18 bases remaining between them. There are 15 residues in the CDR3. The CDR3 sequence is CASSYVTQGPNEQYF. CDR3 bases: TGTGCCAGCAGCTACGTAACCCAGGGACCCAACGAGCAGTACTTC.

DNA for the CDR3: TGTGCCAGCAGTTACTCGAGGACAGGGAACTATGGCTACACCTTC. Translation gives CASSYSRTGNYGYTF. The chain has TRBV6-6 and TRBJ1-2; 8 nucleotides agree with TRBD1. The germline V gene has CDR1 MNHNY and CDR2 SVGAGI (reference sequence). The CDR3 is made up of 15 amino acids. V trimming: 0 bases; J trimming: 2 bases; junction bases outside the gene matches: 2.

The rearrangement uses TRBV7-3 and TRBJ2-7; no clear D. The V gene's germline CDR1 is SGHTA and CDR2 FQGTGA. The ends were cut back, 5 bases at V and 4 bases at J, with 12 bases in the middle. CDR3 length equals 13 residues. Written as DNA, the CDR3 is TGTGCCAGCAGCCCCCGAGTTGGGTACGAGCAGTACTTC. It codes for CASSPRVGYEQYF. The whole variable domain, remainder taken from reference TRBV7-3 and TRBJ2-7, is GAGVSQTPSNKVTEKGKYVELRCDPISGHTALYWYRQSLGQGPEFLIYFQGTGAADDSGLPNDRFFAVRPEGSVSTLKIQRTERGDSAVYLCASSPRVGYEQYFGPGTRLTVT.

The chain couples TRBV14 to TRBJ1-1, with D unresolved. V dropped 4 bases and J dropped 11 bases, with 11 bases sitting between them. The CDR3 sequence is 11 residues long. Germline V lookup: CDR1 SGHDN, CDR2 FVKESK. This CDR3 is CASSRTGNAFF. CDR3 coding DNA: TGTGCCAGCAGCCGCACGGGGAACGCTTTCTTT. The variable domain in full, completed from reference TRBV14 and TRBJ1-1, reads EAGVTQFPSHSVIEKGQTVTLRCDPISGHDNLYWYRRVMGKEIKFLLHFVKESKQDESGMPNNRFLAERTGGTYSTLKVQPAELEDSGVYFCASSRTGNAFFGQGTRLTVV.

The chain uses TRBV30 and TRBJ1-5; D unresolved. The CDR3 consists of 15 residues. Germline V lookup: CDR1 GTSNPN, CDR2 SVGIG (reference sequence). V dropped 0 bases and J dropped 0 bases, with 9 bases sitting between them. The CDR3 DNA reads TGTGCCTGGAGTGTGGCGGCTACTAGCAATCAGCCCCAGCATTTT. The encoded protein is CAWSVAATSNQPQHF.